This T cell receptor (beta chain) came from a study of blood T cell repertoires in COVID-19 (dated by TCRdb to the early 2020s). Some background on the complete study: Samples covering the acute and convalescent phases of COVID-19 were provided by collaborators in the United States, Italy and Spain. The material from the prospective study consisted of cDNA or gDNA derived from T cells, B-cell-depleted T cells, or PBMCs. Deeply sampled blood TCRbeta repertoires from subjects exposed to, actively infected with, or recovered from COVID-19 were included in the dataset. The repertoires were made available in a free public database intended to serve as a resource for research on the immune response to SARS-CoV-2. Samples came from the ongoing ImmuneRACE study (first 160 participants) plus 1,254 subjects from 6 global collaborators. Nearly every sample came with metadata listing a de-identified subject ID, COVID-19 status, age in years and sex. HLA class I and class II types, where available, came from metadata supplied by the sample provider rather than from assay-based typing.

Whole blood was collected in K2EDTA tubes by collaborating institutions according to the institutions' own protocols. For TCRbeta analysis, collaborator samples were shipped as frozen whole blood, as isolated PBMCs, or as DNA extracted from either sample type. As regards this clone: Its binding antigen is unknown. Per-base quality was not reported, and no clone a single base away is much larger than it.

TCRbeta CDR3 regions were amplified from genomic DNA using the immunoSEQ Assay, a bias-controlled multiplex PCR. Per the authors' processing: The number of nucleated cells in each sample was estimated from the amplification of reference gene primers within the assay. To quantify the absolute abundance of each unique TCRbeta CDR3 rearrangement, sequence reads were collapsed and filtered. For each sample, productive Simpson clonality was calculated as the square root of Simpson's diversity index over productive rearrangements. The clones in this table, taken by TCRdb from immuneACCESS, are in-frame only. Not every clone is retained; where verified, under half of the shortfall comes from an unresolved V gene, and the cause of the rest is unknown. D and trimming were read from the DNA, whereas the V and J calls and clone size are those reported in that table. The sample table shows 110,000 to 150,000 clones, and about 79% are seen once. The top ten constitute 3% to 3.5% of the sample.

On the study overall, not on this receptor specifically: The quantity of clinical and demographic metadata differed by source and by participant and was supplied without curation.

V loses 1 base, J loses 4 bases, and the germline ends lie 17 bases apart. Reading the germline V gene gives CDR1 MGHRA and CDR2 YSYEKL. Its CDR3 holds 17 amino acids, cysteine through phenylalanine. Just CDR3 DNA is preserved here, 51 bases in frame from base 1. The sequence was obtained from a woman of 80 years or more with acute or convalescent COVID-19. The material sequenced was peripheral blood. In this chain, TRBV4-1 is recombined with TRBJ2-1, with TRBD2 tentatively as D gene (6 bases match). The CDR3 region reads CASSQARLVTLYNEQFF. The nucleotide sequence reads TGCGCCAGCAGCCAAGCTCGACTAGTTACCCTTTACAATGAGCAGTTCTTC.